The clone carrying this T cell receptor beta chain was observed many times. The data derive from a study of response to subunit inactivated influenza vaccine. TCRdb itself ran the RT-PCR reads through MiXCR, one entry per CDR3 protein. The repertoire holds around 570,000 distinct CDR3 sequences, with around 11% as singletons. The trim removed 3 bases at V and 5 bases at J, leaving 6 bases unmatched. The CDR3 has 15 amino acids. Germline assignment: CDR1 MDHEN and CDR2 SYDVKM. This same sample was also part of a study on T cells expressing NK-cell markers. That source adds: TCR beta libraries carry UMIs added by 5'RACE template switching. The dominant NKG2C+ clonotypes represented roughly 1.0-7.5% of CD8+ T cells in six donors. These clonotypes additionally ranked first within the CD3+CD56-NKG2C+ fraction of several donors.

The specimen comprised PBMCs from blood, sampled on the day of vaccination. The sequence derives from a man in his forties or fifties who received an inactivated influenza vaccine. The chain recombines TRBV28 with TRBJ2-5; 10 positions agree with TRBD1. CDR3 nucleotide sequence: TGTGCCAGCAGTTTTGGACAGGGGGTCGTCGAGACCCAGTACTTC. Protein product: CASSFGQGVVETQYF.